This T cell receptor (beta chain) was sequenced in a study of T cells in Graves' hyperthyroidism and ophthalmopathy. Germline V gene lookup returns CDR1 SQVTM and CDR2 ANQGSEA. With 2 bases removed from V and 3 bases from J, the gap between germline ends came to 16 bases. The CDR3 length is 15 residues. Patients were excluded because of uncontrolled infection, other autoimmune disease, pregnancy or lactation. This sample holds PBMCs from about 10 ml fresh peripheral blood. TCR beta CDR3 regions were amplified from RNA transcripts. The primer set for the first-round RT-PCR of the TCR CDR3 was HTBI. A single record per CDR3 protein comes from TCRdb applying MiXCR to the multiplex PCR reads. This sample yields about 710,000 distinct CDR3 sequences, of which roughly 17% are seen a single time; around 8% belongs to the top ten.

The clonotype originates from a man aged 18 to 29 with Graves' hyperthyroidism. The sample was blood. The chain combines TRBV29-1 with TRBJ1-1; possibly TRBD1 for D (6 bases). CDR3 sequence: CSVEPRGRGYTEAFF. CDR3 DNA: TGCAGCGTTGAACCCCGGGGGCGCGGGTACACTGAAGCTTTCTTT.